This T cell receptor (beta chain) was sequenced for a study of regulatory T cells in long-lasting Graves disease. Overall study context: The definition of persistent Graves' disease was over 5 years of antithyroid drugs with positive TSH receptor antibodies. Study outcomes and limitations: Patients with persistent disease showed a bias toward TRBV28, TRBJ1-2 and TRBJ2-5.

The sample holds many counts of this clonotype. Its target is not known. The CDR3 length is 13 residues. Germline trimming cut 7 bases from V and 4 bases from J; bases unmatched to any gene: 4. Germline CDR1 reads MDHEN; CDR2 reads SYDVKM. Construction of the TCR beta libraries employed iRepertoire HTBI primers in conjunction with Arm-PCR of CDR3 regions. TCRdb reanalysed the multiplex PCR reads using MiXCR and keeps one entry per CDR3 protein. The profile covers under 350,000 distinct CDR3 sequences, with approximately 20% appearing a single time and roughly 56% taken by the ten largest. Time point of the sample: persistent/refractory GD, antithyroid drugs over 5 years with positive TRAb. Isolated PBMC RNA provided the starting material for the TCR library. Graves' disease diagnoses used American Thyroid Association guidelines.

This sequence originates from a female donor with Graves disease. Sequencing used peripheral blood mononuclear cells (PBMCs), obtained when the disease was refractory, from a patient treated with antithyroid drugs. The V call is TRBV28, the J call TRBJ1-5; 7 nucleotides align to TRBD1. For the CDR3, the DNA is TGTGCCAGCAACGACAGGGAAAATCAGCCCCAGCATTTT. Translating gives CASNDRENQPQHF. The full variable domain, completed using reference TRBV28 and TRBJ1-5, is DVKVTQSSRYLVKRTGEKVFLECVQDMDHENMFWYRQDPGLGLRLIYFSYDVKMKEKGDIPEGYSVSREKKERFSLILESASTNQTSMYLCASNDRENQPQHFGDGTRLSIL.